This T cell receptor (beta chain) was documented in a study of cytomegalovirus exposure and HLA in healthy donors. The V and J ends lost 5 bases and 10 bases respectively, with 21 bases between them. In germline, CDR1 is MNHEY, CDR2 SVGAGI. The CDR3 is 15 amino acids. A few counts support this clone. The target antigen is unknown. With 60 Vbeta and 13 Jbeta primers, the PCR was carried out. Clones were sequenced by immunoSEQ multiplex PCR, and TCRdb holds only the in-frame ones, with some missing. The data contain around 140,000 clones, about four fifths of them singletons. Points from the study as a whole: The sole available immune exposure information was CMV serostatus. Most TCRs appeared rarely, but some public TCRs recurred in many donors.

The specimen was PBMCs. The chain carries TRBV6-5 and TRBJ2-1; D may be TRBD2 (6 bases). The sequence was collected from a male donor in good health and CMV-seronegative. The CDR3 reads CASSGAVGPTREQFF. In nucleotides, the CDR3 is TGTGCCAGCAGTGGGGCCGTCGGCCCGACTAGGGAGCAGTTCTTC.